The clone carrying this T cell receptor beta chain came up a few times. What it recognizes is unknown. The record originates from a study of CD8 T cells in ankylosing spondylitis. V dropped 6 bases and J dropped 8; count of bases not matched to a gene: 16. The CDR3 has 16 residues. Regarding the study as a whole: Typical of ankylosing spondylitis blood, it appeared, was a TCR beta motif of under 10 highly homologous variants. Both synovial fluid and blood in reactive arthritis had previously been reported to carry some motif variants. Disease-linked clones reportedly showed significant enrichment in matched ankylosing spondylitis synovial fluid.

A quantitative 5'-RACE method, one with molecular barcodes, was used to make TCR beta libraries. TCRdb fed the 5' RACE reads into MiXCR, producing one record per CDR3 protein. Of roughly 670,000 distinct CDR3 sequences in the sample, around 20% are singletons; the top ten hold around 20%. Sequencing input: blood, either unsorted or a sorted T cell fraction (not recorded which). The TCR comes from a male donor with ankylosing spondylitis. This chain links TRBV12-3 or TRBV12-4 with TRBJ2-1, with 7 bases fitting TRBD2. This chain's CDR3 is CASSSPSRESVHEQFF. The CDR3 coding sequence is TGTGCCAGCAGCTCCCCCTCGCGGGAGTCGGTCCATGAGCAGTTCTTC.